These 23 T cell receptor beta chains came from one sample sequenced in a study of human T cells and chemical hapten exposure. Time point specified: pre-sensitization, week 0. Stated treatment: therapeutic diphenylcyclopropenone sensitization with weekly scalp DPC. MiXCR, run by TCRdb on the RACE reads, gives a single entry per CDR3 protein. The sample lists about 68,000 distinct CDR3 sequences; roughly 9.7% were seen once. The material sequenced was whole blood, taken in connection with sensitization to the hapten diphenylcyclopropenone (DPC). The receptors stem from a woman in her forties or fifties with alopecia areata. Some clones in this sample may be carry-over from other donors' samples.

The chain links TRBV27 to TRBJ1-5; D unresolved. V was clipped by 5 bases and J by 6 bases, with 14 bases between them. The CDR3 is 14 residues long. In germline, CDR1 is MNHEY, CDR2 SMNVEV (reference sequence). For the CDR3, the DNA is TGTGCCAGCAGTGGACTGGCAGCCGGTCAGCCCCAGCATTTT. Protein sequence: CASSGLAAGQPQHF.

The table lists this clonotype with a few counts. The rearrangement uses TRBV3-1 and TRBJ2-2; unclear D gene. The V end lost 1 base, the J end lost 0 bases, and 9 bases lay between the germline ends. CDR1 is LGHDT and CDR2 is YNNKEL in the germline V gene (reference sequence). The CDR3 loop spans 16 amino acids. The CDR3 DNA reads TGTGCCAGCAGCCAAGCACAGAAGTCGAACACCGGGGAGCTGTTTTTT. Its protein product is CASSQAQKSNTGELFF.

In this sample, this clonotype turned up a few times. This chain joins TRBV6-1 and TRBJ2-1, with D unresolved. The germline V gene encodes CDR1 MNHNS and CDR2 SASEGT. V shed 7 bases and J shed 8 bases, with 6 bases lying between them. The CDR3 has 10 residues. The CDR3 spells CASKIYEQFF. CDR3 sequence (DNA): TGTGCCAGCAAGATTTATGAGCAGTTCTTC.

In nucleotides, the CDR3 is TGTGCCAGCAGCGTAGGGGAGTATAGCAATCAGCCCCAGCATTTT. It codes for CASSVGEYSNQPQHF. This chain joins TRBV9 and TRBJ1-5; D remains ambiguous. The germline CDR1 and CDR2 sequences are SGDLS and YYNGEE. The V gene lost 0 bases and the J gene lost 0 bases, with 7 bases spanning the gap. The CDR3 totals 15 residues.

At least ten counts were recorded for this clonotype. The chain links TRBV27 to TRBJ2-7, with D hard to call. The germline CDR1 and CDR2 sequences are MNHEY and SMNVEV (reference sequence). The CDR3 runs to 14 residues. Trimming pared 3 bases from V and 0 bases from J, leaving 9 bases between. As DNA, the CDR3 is TGTGCCAGCAGTTTGGGATTGCCCTCCTACGAGCAGTACTTC. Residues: CASSLGLPSYEQYF.

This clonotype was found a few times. The CDR3 DNA sequence: TGTGCCAGCAGTTACTCTTCCGGGATAGCGCCCTACGAGCAGTACTTC. Its translation is CASSYSSGIAPYEQYF. The gene calls are TRBV6-6 and TRBJ2-7; a weak D match, TRBD2 (5 bases). CDR1 and CDR2 from the germline V gene are MNHNY and SVGAGI (reference sequence). The length of the CDR3 is 16 residues. The V and J ends lost 0 bases and 2 bases respectively, with 14 bases between them.

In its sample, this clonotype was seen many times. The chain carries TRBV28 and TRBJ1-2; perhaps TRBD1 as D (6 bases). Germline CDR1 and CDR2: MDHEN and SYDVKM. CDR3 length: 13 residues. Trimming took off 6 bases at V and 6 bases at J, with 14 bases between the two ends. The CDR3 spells CASRGGLEDGYTF. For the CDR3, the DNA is TGTGCCAGCAGGGGGGGGCTAGAGGATGGCTACACCTTC.

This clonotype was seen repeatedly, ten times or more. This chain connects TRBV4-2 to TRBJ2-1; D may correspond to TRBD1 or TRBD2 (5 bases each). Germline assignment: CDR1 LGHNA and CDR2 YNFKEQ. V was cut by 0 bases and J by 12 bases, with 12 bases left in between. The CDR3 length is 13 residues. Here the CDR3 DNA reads TGTGCCAGCAGCCAAGATGGGGGAAGGCGGCAGTTCTTC. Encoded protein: CASSQDGGRRQFF.

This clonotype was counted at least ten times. The CDR3 sequence is CASSFGSSTEKLFF. Here the CDR3 DNA reads TGTGCCAGCAGCTTCGGGTCTTCAACTGAAAAACTGTTTTTT. The gene calls are TRBV5-4 and TRBJ1-4; D unresolved. The length of the CDR3 is 14 residues. The germline V gene encodes CDR1 SGHNT and CDR2 YYREEE (reference sequence). Trimming removed 2 bases from V and 7 bases from J, with 12 bases in between.

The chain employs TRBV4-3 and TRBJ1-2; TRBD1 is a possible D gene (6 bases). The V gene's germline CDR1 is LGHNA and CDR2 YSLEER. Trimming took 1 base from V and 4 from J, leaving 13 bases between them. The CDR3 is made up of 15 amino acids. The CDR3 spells CASSQVAGVAYGYTF. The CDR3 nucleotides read TGCGCCAGCAGCCAAGTTGCAGGGGTGGCCTATGGCTACACCTTC.

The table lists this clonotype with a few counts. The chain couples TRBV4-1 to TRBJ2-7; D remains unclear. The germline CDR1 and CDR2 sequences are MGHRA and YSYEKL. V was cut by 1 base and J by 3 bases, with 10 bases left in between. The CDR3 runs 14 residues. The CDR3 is CASSQGDSFYEQYF. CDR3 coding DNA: TGCGCCAGCAGCCAAGGTGACTCGTTCTACGAGCAGTACTTC.

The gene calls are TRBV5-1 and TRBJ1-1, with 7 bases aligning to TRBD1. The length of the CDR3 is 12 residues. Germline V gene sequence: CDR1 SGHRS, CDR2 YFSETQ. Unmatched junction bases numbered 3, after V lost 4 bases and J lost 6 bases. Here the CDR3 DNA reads TGCGCCAGCAGCAACCAGGGGGCTGAAGCTTTCTTT. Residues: CASSNQGAEAFF.

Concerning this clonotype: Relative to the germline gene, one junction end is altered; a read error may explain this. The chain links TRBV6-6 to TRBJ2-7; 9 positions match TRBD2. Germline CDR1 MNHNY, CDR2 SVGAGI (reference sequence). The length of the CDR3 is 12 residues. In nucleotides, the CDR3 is TGTGCCAGCAGCCCGACAGCGCGGGGGGGAAACTTC. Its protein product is CASSPTARGGNF.

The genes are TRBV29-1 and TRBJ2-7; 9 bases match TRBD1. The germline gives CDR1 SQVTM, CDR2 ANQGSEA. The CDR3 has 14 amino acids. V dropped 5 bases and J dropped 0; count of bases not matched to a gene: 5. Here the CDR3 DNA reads TGCAGCGTTAGCACAGGGGGCTTCTCCTACGAGCAGTACTTC. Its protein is CSVSTGGFSYEQYF.

The CDR3 DNA is TGCGCCAGCAGCTTGCTGGGCGGTCTAGATGAAAAACTGTTTTTT. Its protein is CASSLLGGLDEKLFF. This chain links TRBV5-1 with TRBJ1-4; D gene unclear. The germline gives CDR1 SGHRS, CDR2 YFSETQ. V was cut by 1 base and J by 6 bases, with 13 bases left in between. CDR3 length: 15 amino acids. The complete variable domain, with remaining parts taken from reference TRBV5-1 and TRBJ1-4, reads KAGVTQTPRYLIKTRGQQVTLSCSPISGHRSVSWYQQTPGQGLQFLFEYFSETQRNKGNFPGRFSGRQFSNSRSEMNVSTLELGDSALYLCASSLLGGLDEKLFFGSGTQLSVL.

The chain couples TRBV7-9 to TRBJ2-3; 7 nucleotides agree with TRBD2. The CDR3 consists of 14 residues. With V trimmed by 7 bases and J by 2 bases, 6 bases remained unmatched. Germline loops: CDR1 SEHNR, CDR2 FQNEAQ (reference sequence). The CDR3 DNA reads TGTGCCAGCATCCTAGCGGAACTCACAGATACGCAGTATTTT. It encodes CASILAELTDTQYF.

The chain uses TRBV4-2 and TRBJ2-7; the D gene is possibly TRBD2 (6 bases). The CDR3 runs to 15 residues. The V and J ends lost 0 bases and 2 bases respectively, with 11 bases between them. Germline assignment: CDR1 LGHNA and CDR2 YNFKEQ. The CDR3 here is CASSQETAGTYEQYF. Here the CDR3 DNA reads TGTGCCAGCAGCCAAGAAACCGCGGGAACCTACGAGCAGTACTTC.

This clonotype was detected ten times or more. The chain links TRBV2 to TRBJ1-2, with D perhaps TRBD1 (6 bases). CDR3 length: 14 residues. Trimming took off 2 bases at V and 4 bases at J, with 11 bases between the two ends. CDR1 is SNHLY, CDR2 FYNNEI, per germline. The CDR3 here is CASSESDSRYGYTF. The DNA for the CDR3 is TGTGCCAGCAGTGAATCGGACAGTCGCTATGGCTACACCTTC.

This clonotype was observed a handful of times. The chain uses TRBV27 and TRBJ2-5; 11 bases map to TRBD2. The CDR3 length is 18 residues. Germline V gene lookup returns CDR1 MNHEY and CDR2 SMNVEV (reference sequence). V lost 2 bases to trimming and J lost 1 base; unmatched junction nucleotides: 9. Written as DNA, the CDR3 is TGTGCCAGCAGTTTAGCGGGGCTAGCGGGAGGCCCCCAAGAGACCCAGTACTTC. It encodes CASSLAGLAGGPQETQYF.

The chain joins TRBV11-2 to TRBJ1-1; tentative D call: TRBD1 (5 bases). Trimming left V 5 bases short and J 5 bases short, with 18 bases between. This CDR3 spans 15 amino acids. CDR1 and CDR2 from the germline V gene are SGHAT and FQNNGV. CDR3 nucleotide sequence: TGTGCCAGCAGCCCACAAGGCAGGGTGAGGACTGAAGCTTTCTTT. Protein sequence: CASSPQGRVRTEAFF.

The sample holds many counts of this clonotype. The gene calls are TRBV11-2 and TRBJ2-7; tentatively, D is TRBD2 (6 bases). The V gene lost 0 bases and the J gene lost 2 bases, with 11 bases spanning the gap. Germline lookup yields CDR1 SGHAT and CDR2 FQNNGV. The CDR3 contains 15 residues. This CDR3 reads CASSLERTKAYEQYF. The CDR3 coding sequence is TGTGCCAGCAGCTTAGAGAGGACTAAAGCCTACGAGCAGTACTTC.

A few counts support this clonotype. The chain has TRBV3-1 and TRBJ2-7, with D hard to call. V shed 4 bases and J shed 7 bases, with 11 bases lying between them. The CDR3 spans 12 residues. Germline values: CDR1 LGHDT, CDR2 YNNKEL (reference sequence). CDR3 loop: CASSRTVWEQYF. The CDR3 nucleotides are TGTGCCAGCAGCCGTACAGTCTGGGAGCAGTACTTC.

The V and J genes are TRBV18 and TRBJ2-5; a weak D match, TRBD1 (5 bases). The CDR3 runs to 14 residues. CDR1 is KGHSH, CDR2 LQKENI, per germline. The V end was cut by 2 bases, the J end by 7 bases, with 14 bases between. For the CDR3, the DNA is TGTGCCAGCTCACCAGAAAGGGGTATAAGGACCCAGTACTTC. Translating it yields CASSPERGIRTQYF. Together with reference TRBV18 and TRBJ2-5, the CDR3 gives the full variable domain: NAGVMQNPRHLVRRRGQEARLRCSPMKGHSHVYWYRQLPEEGLKFMVYLQKENIIDESGMPKERFSAEFPKEGPSILRIQQVVRGDSAAYFCASSPERGIRTQYFGPGTRLLVL.